This entry describes one T cell receptor (beta chain). The data belong to a study of blood T cell repertoires in COVID-19. The overall study: The analysed material was cDNA or gDNA that came from T cells, B-cell-depleted T cells, or PBMCs.

Study members were between about 18 and 100 years old and lived in approximately 25 US regions. Original methodology: By means of reference gene primer amplification, nucleated cell counts were estimated. Libraries were prepared by immunoSEQ multiplex PCR; TCRdb keeps only in-frame clonotypes and omits some of them. D and trimming come from the DNA, and the V and J calls and clone size come from that table. The table lists 400,000 or so clones, nearly 90% of them singletons. With 2 bases clipped from V and 3 bases from J, the junction kept 2 bases outside the gene matches. This CDR3 is built from 16 residues. Germline-derived CDR1 and CDR2 are SGHDN and FVKESK.

Sequencing was done on a sample of PBMCs or T cells enriched from blood (not recorded which). This receptor was identified in a woman between 40 and 50 years old with acute COVID-19. The V and J genes are TRBV14 and TRBJ2-2, with 11 bases aligning to TRBD1. The chain's CDR3 is CASSQKDRGHTGELFF. CDR3 DNA: TGTGCCAGCAGCCAAAAGGACAGGGGGCACACCGGGGAGCTGTTTTTT.